This TCR beta chain was sequenced in a study of blood T cell repertoires in COVID-19. Trimming shortened V by 2 bases and J by 7 bases, and 12 bases separated the two germline ends. The CDR3 sequence is 15 residues long. Per germline, CDR1 MDHEN and CDR2 SYDVKM. Libraries were prepared by immunoSEQ multiplex PCR; TCRdb keeps only in-frame clonotypes and omits some of them. The table shows 250,000 to 350,000 clones, with 65% to 85% occurring only once. The TCR originated in a human donor with COVID-19, enrolled during active disease. The donor label of this sample is uncertain. Sequenced: peripheral blood. The V and J genes are TRBV28 and TRBJ1-6; TRBD1 is a possible D gene (5 bases). The CDR3 sequence is CASSLLYQGNSPLHF. In DNA form, the CDR3 reads TGTGCCAGCAGTTTACTCTACCAGGGCAATTCACCCCTCCACTTT.